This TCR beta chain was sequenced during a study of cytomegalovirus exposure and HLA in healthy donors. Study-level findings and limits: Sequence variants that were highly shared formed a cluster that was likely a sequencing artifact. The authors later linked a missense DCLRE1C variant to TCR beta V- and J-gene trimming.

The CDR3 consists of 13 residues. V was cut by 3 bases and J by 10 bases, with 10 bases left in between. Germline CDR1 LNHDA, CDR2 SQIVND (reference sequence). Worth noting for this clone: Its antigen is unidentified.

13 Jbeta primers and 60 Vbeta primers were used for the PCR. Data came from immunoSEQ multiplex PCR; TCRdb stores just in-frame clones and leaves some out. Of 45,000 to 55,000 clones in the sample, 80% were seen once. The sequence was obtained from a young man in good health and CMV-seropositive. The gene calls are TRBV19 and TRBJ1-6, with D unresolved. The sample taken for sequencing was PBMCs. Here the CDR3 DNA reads TGTGCCAGTAGTATCGGGATACTCTCACCCCTCCACTTT. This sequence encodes CASSIGILSPLHF.